What follows are 29 T cell receptor beta chains derived from one specimen sequenced in a study of T-cell memory formation after mild COVID-19. Each CDR3 protein gets one entry after TCRdb re-called the 5' RACE reads with MiXCR. The sample yields hundreds of thousands of distinct CDR3 sequences, 20% seen once. Sequencing was performed on PBMCs or a T cell subset sorted from them (not recorded which). The receptors stem from an adult woman who had mild COVID-19 (a few samples of this study predate the infection). Cell type and time point are not known.

The J gene is TRBJ2-1, the V gene TRBV4-3; the D gene could be TRBD1 or TRBD2 (5 bases each). CDR1 and CDR2 (germline): LGHNA, YSLEER. The CDR3 loop spans 16 amino acids. V was pared by 4 bases and J by 0 bases, with 13 bases between. The CDR3 DNA reads TGCGCCAGCAGCCTGACTTGGGGGTCCTCCTACAATGAGCAGTTCTTC. Its protein is CASSLTWGSSYNEQFF.

The rearrangement uses TRBV5-1 and TRBJ1-2; D remains ambiguous. The germline V and J ends were trimmed by 4 bases and 5 bases, with 12 bases remaining between them. Germline assignment: CDR1 SGHRS and CDR2 YFSETQ. This CDR3 is built from 13 residues. CDR3 DNA: TGCGCCAGCAGCCATAGGACTGAGTATGGCTACACCTTC. Protein: CASSHRTEYGYTF.

The chain links TRBV15 to TRBJ2-3; maybe TRBD2 (6 bases). Germline V lookup: CDR1 LNHNV, CDR2 YYDKDF (reference sequence). The CDR3 is made up of 16 amino acids. V lost 1 base and J lost 3, with 14 bases in between. The DNA for the CDR3 is TGTGCCACCAGCAGAGCTACGGGACTCGCTACAGATACGCAGTATTTT. It translates to CATSRATGLATDTQYF.

V gene TRBV7-7 combines with J gene TRBJ2-1, with 16 bases matching TRBD2. Per germline, CDR1 SSHAT and CDR2 FNYEAQ (reference sequence). J was trimmed by 5 bases and V by 1 base; bases with no gene match: 5. This CDR3 spans 18 amino acids. CDR3 residues: CASSLVGTSGGGDNEQFF. The CDR3 nucleotides read TGTGCCAGCAGCTTAGTTGGGACTAGCGGGGGGGGCGACAATGAGCAGTTCTTC.

This clonotype was counted between two and nine times. CDR3 DNA: TGCAGCGTTGGTGCGGGAGTCGGTGGCGAGCAGTACTTC. This gives the protein CSVGAGVGGEQYF. V is TRBV29-1 and J is TRBJ2-7, with 7 bases matching TRBD2. This CDR3 has 13 amino acids. With 4 bases clipped from V and 6 bases from J, the junction kept 9 bases outside the gene matches. The germline gives CDR1 SQVTM, CDR2 ANQGSEA.

This chain uses TRBV24-1 with TRBJ2-1; D gene uncertain. V gave up 3 bases and J gave up 10 bases, with 12 bases separating them. Germline V gene data show CDR1 as KGHDR and CDR2 as SFDVKD. The CDR3 totals 13 residues. CDR3 sequence reads: CATSDHGPQEQFF. The CDR3 DNA sequence: TGTGCCACCAGTGATCATGGACCACAGGAGCAGTTCTTC.

The chain combines TRBV6-1 with TRBJ2-1, with 8 bases aligning to TRBD2. CDR3 length: 16 amino acids. V gave up 5 bases and J gave up 3 bases; unmatched junction bases: 9. Germline CDR1 is MNHNS and CDR2 is SASEGT. The CDR3 sequence: CASSSQSGGLYNEQFF. In DNA, the CDR3 is TGTGCCAGCAGTTCTCAAAGCGGGGGCCTCTACAATGAGCAGTTCTTC.

This clonotype was counted between two and nine times. V and J are TRBV6-5 and TRBJ2-2; TRBD2 matches 10 bases. V dropped 5 bases and J dropped 6; count of bases not matched to a gene: 12. CDR1 and CDR2 from the germline V gene are MNHEY and SVGAGI. The CDR3 spans 17 residues. The DNA of the CDR3 is TGTGCCAGCAGTAATCCCGGGCTAGCGGGGGCCGCCGGGGAGCTGTTTTTT. It is translated as CASSNPGLAGAAGELFF.

This chain joins TRBV6-6 and TRBJ1-1; no reliable D call. Trimming left V 8 bases short and J 3 bases short, with 7 bases between. CDR1 is MNHNY, CDR2 SVGAGI, per germline (reference sequence). The CDR3 is 11 residues long. This chain's CDR3 is CASGRDTEAFF. Here the CDR3 DNA reads TGTGCCAGCGGAAGGGACACTGAAGCTTTCTTT.

This clonotype was observed a handful of times. The V gene is TRBV18, the J gene TRBJ1-1; D gene unclear. Germline V CDR1 and CDR2: KGHSH, LQKENI. This CDR3 spans 14 amino acids. The ends were cut back, 4 bases at V and 0 bases at J, with 9 bases in the middle. CDR3 sequence reads: CASSRSGMNTEAFF. The CDR3 DNA reads as TGTGCCAGCTCACGATCCGGTATGAACACTGAAGCTTTCTTT.

This chain connects TRBV29-1 to TRBJ2-7; D is unresolved. Germline V gene lookup returns CDR1 SQVTM and CDR2 ANQGSEA. CDR3 size: 13 residues. The V and J ends lost 7 bases and 4 bases respectively, with 17 bases between them. Written as DNA, the CDR3 is TGCAGCGCATCTCCCGGGCCCAGTTACGAGCAGTACTTC. This codes for CSASPGPSYEQYF.

This chain links TRBV5-5 with TRBJ2-3; D call uncertain. Deletions cut 4 bases from V and 3 bases from J, with 12 bases between. The CDR3 is 14 amino acids. CDR1 is SGHKS, CDR2 YYEKEE, per germline (reference sequence). CDR3: CASSKASGTDTQYF. The CDR3 DNA reads TGTGCCAGCAGCAAAGCCTCCGGGACAGATACGCAGTATTTT. Drawing the rest from reference TRBV5-5 and TRBJ2-3, the complete variable domain is DAGVTQSPTHLIKTRGQQVTLRCSPISGHKSVSWYQQVLGQGPQFIFQYYEKEERGRGNFPDRFSARQFPNYSSELNVNALLLGDSALYLCASSKASGTDTQYFGPGTRLTVL.

This clonotype has ten or more counts. The chain couples TRBV5-6 to TRBJ2-5; the match to TRBD1 covers 10 bases. Trimming at V came to 3 bases and at J to 5 bases, leaving 7 bases not matched to a gene. The CDR3 runs to 15 residues. Germline-derived CDR1 and CDR2 are SGHDT and YYEEEE. For the CDR3, the DNA is TGTGCCAGCAGCTACCGGGGACAGGGGACGGAGACCCAGTACTTC. It is translated as CASSYRGQGTETQYF.

V is TRBV7-9 and J is TRBJ1-2; D uncertain. Per the germline V gene, CDR1 is SEHNR and CDR2 is FQNEAQ (reference sequence). V lost 6 bases to trimming and J lost 1 base, with 12 bases between them. This CDR3 region has 14 residues. CDR3 DNA sequence: TGTGCCAGCAGTACCCTGGAGGATAACTATGGCTACACCTTC. This translates into CASSTLEDNYGYTF.

There are a few counts of this clonotype. The CDR3 here is CSARPTGTSSYNEQFF. In nucleotides, the CDR3 is TGCAGTGCTAGGCCCACCGGGACTAGCTCATACAATGAGCAGTTCTTC. The genes are TRBV20-1 and TRBJ2-1, with 9 bases fitting TRBD2. The ends lost 3 bases at V and 4 bases at J; junction bases unmatched: 10. This CDR3 contains 16 residues. Per germline, CDR1 DFQATT and CDR2 SNEGSKA (reference sequence).

Only a few counts were recorded for this clonotype. This sequence joins TRBV5-1 and TRBJ1-2; D remains unclear. This CDR3 is 13 amino acids long. Deletions cut 1 base from V and 10 bases from J, with 14 bases between. Looked up from germline, CDR1 is SGHRS and CDR2 is YFSETQ. In nucleotides, the CDR3 is TGCGCCAGCAGCTTGAACGGACTTGGGGACTACACCTTC. The encoded protein is CASSLNGLGDYTF.

This clonotype was counted between two and nine times. A read error may explain this, as a much larger clone is one base away. This chain uses TRBV28 with TRBJ2-3; D unresolved. Germline CDR1 is MDHEN and CDR2 is SYDVKM. The length of the CDR3 is 15 residues. With 7 bases removed from V and 2 bases from J, the gap between germline ends came to 16 bases. DNA of the CDR3: TGTGCCAGCATTTCTCCGACGAGACTCACAGATACGCAGTATTTT. This sequence encodes CASISPTRLTDTQYF.

The rearrangement links TRBV4-1 to TRBJ1-1; 7 bases fit TRBD1. CDR3 size: 15 residues. Trimming took 3 bases from V and 5 from J; bases not matched to a gene: 9. CDR1 MGHRA and CDR2 YSYEKL come from the germline V gene. CDR3 bases: TGCGCCAGCAGCCAGAGGGACAGCGATTGGACTGAAGCTTTCTTT. Its translation is CASSQRDSDWTEAFF.

This clonotype occurred a few times. This chain joins TRBV4-2 and TRBJ1-3, with D unclear. There are 16 residues in the CDR3. V was clipped by 3 bases and J by 1 base, with 13 bases between them. CDR1 is LGHNA and CDR2 is YNFKEQ in the germline V gene. Written as DNA, the CDR3 is TGTGCCAGCAGCCAGTTCGGGAGGCAATCTGGAAACACCATATATTTT. Amino acids: CASSQFGRQSGNTIYF.

V is TRBV7-3 and J is TRBJ2-1; 10 positions match TRBD2. The CDR3 covers 18 residues. The V gene end was trimmed by 2 bases and the J gene end by 4 bases; junction bases not matched to a gene: 11. Germline V lookup: CDR1 SGHTA, CDR2 FQGTGA. The CDR3 DNA reads as TGTGCCAGCAGCTTAGGGGGCCTCGAGCGGGAGGGGTACAATGAGCAGTTCTTC. This codes for CASSLGGLEREGYNEQFF.

V and J are TRBV3-1 and TRBJ2-7, with D possibly matching TRBD2 (5 bases). The germline V gene encodes CDR1 LGHDT and CDR2 YNNKEL (reference sequence). The CDR3 runs 15 residues. The ends were cut back, 6 bases at V and 3 bases at J, with 18 bases in the middle. The CDR3 DNA reads as TGTGCCAGCAGTTCGGTCTTAGCGAGTCTCTACGAGCAGTACTTC. Translated, it gives CASSSVLASLYEQYF.

The chain links TRBV6-6 to TRBJ2-7; 7 bases line up with TRBD1. This CDR3 region has 11 residues. Germline CDR1 is MNHNY and CDR2 is SVGAGI (reference sequence). The CDR3 is CASSYGDRVAV. The CDR3 DNA is TGTGCCAGCAGTTACGGCGACAGGGTCGCGGTC.

The rearrangement uses TRBV5-6 and TRBJ1-2; D gene ambiguous. The CDR3 length is 13 residues. Trimming took 2 bases from V and 4 from J, leaving 9 bases between them. Germline CDR1 SGHDT, CDR2 YYEEEE. The CDR3 DNA sequence: TGTGCCAGCAGCTTTGATGACTTCTATGGCTACACCTTC. Residues: CASSFDDFYGYTF.

CDR3 amino acids: CATSERTGGSFQSQHF. CDR3 sequence (DNA): TGTGCCACCAGTGAACGGACAGGGGGCTCATTCCAGTCCCAGCATTTT. The V and J genes are TRBV24-1 and TRBJ1-5; 11 nucleotides line up with TRBD1. The CDR3 extends over 16 amino acids. Losses at the gene ends were 4 bases for V and 11 bases for J; bases not matched to a gene: 12. The germline gives CDR1 KGHDR, CDR2 SFDVKD.

The chain is built from TRBV10-3 and TRBJ2-5; the D gene is possibly TRBD1 (5 bases). From germline, CDR1 is ENHRY and CDR2 SYGVKD. The CDR3 contains 12 residues. V was pared by 11 bases and J by 5 bases, with 15 bases between. In DNA form, the CDR3 reads TGTGCCCCTAGGGGCTCAGGGGAGACCCAGTACTTC. Its translation: CAPRGSGETQYF.

V and J are TRBV7-2 and TRBJ1-1; D ambiguous. Between the trimmed V and J ends, which lost 1 base and 11 bases, there was a span of 17 bases. Germline CDR1 SGHTA, CDR2 FQGNSA. This CDR3 is 14 amino acids long. The CDR3 spells CASSLGWRSRIAFF. CDR3 sequence (DNA): TGTGCCAGCAGCTTAGGTTGGAGGTCGCGGATTGCTTTCTTT.

This clonotype was counted a single time. The chain carries TRBV29-1 and TRBJ2-7; 7 bases are a match to TRBD1. The CDR3 runs to 13 residues. J gave up 3 bases and V 2 bases, and 4 bases lay outside the gene matches. The germline gives CDR1 SQVTM, CDR2 ANQGSEA. The CDR3 loop reads CSVELQGIYEQYF. DNA of the CDR3: TGCAGCGTTGAACTACAGGGGATCTACGAGCAGTACTTC.

The chain combines TRBV9 with TRBJ2-1, with D uncertain. Trimming shortened V by 0 bases and J by 2 bases, and 6 bases separated the two germline ends. Germline V gene data show CDR1 as SGDLS and CDR2 as YYNGEE. The CDR3 consists of 14 residues. Written as DNA, the CDR3 is TGTGCCAGCAGCGTAGGTGGAGCCTACAATGAGCAGTTCTTC. It yields the protein CASSVGGAYNEQFF.

This clonotype was seen only a few times. The junction and the germline gene differ at one end; a read error may be behind it. This chain uses TRBV7-2 with TRBJ1-1; D is ambiguous. The V gene's germline CDR1 is SGHTA and CDR2 FQGNSA. This CDR3 comprises 16 residues. CDR3 sequence: CASSMIRPSGNSEAFF. The CDR3 coding sequence is TGTGCCAGCAGCATGATTCGACCTAGCGGGAACTCTGAAGCTTTCTTT.